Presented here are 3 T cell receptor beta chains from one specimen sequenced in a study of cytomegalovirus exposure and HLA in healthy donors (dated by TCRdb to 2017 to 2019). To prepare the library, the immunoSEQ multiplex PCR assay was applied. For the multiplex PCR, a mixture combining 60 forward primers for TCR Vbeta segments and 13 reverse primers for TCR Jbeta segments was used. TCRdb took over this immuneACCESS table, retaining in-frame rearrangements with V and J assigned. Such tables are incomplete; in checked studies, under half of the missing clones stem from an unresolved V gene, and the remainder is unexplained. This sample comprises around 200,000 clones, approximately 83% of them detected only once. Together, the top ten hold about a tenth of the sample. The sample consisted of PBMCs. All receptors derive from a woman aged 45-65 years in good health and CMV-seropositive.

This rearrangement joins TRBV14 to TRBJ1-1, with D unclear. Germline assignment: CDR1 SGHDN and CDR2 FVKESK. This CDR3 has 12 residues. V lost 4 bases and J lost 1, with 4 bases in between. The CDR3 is CASSRQNTEAFF. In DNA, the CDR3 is TGTGCCAGCAGCCGACAGAACACTGAAGCTTTCTTT.

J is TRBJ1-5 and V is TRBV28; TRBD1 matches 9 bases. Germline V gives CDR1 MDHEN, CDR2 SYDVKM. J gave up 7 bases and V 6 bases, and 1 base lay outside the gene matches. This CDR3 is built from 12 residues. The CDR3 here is CASRTGGQPQHF. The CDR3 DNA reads TGTGCCAGCAGGACAGGGGGGCAGCCCCAGCATTTT.

CDR3 nucleotide sequence: TGTGCCAGCAGCCCCGGCGGCCAAGAGACCCAGTACTTC. As protein: CASSPGGQETQYF. J is TRBJ2-5 and V is TRBV27, with D hard to call. CDR3 length: 13 amino acids. The germline V gene has CDR1 MNHEY and CDR2 SMNVEV (reference sequence). The V gene lost 6 bases and the J gene lost 1 base, with 9 bases spanning the gap.